This T cell receptor beta chain was recorded in a study of cytomegalovirus exposure and HLA in healthy donors. Points from the study as a whole: Within an earlier analysis, most TCR beta V segments proved productive either about 87% or about 30% of the time. HLA-A and HLA-B allele assignments for most subjects were reportedly predicted accurately using TCR beta sequences.

About this clone itself: Its antigen is as yet unknown.

The primer mix had 60 Vbeta and 13 Jbeta primers. Clones were sequenced by immunoSEQ multiplex PCR, and TCRdb holds only the in-frame ones, with some missing. Among roughly 150,000 clones listed, around 80% were seen once. The V end was cut by 5 bases, the J end by 5 bases, with 12 bases between. This CDR3 spans 13 amino acids. In germline, CDR1 is MDHEN, CDR2 SYDVKM. The clonotype originates from a boy between 2 and 10 years old in good health and CMV-seronegative. Sequencing used PBMCs. The rearrangement uses TRBV28 and TRBJ1-1; weak D call: TRBD1 (6 bases). The CDR3 is CASSPGAGTEAFF. CDR3 coding DNA: TGTGCCAGCAGTCCAGGGGCAGGGACTGAAGCTTTCTTT.